Listed below are T cell receptor beta chains from one sample, sequenced in a study of OX40 agonist ivuxolimab in advanced cancers. TCRdb's copy holds only in-frame clones and misses some; the assay was immunoSEQ multiplex PCR. Among 84,000 or so clones, more than 75% were seen once, and the ten largest hold 2.5% to 3%. The sequencing here drew on CD4+ or CD8+ T cells sorted from blood, taken in a trial of the OX40 agonist ivuxolimab. These receptors were taken from an adult with an advanced solid tumor such as melanoma, head and neck, liver or kidney cancer. CDR3s include the opening cysteine and the closing phenylalanine or tryptophan. Not every row has a clone size; where given, it reads once, few, many or a size class.

J gene,clone size,V gene,CDR3 protein
TRBJ2-1,NA,TRBV9,CASSVENGEQFF
TRBJ1-4,few,TRBV5-4,CASSFAGGATNEKLFF
TRBJ1-1,NA,TRBV6-5,CASSFRGTEAFF
TRBJ1-1,NA,TRBV6-6,CASSTNTRRNTEAFF
TRBJ2-2,NA,TRBV5-1,CASSETQNTGELFF
TRBJ1-1,NA,TRBV10-3,CAISGGTLNTEAFF
TRBJ2-5,few,TRBV30,CAWSTGTPTQYF
TRBJ2-1,NA,TRBV2,CASGTYNEQFF
TRBJ2-7,NA,TRBV2,CASSESRDRDLYEQYF
TRBJ2-7,NA,TRBV11-3,CASSPSPAPAYEQYF
TRBJ2-5,NA,TRBV6-1,CATLADWVKTQYF
TRBJ1-5,NA,TRBV6-5,CASKLDTRSNQPQHF
TRBJ2-1,NA,TRBV9,CASSVGGLVVGDNEQFF
TRBJ1-1,NA,TRBV19,CASSIDHAEAFF
TRBJ2-2,once,TRBV4-3,CASSPLITSGTGELFF
TRBJ1-1,NA,TRBV5-1,CASSPPSENTEAFF
TRBJ2-3,NA,TRBV4-1,CASSQDKGRPSDTQYF
TRBJ2-1,NA,TRBV4-3,CASSQVAAGGPRNEQFF
TRBJ2-3,once,TRBV5-1,CASSWGEGQGPNTQYF
TRBJ1-2,NA,TRBV5-6,CASSYRSTGYTF
TRBJ2-2,NA,TRBV4-3,CASSREGVGELFF
TRBJ2-1,NA,TRBV15,CATSRRQNEQFF
TRBJ2-2,NA,TRBV4-3,CASGGQVASELFF
TRBJ1-5,NA,TRBV23-1,CASRQTSGGVYSNQPQHF
TRBJ2-5,NA,TRBV7-2,CASSPGRVETQYF
TRBJ2-5,NA,TRBV5-8,CASSLKIGRGEETQYF
TRBJ1-2,few,TRBV19,CASSSRDRGLLGYTF
TRBJ1-4,NA,TRBV10-3,CAISTDREEKLFF
TRBJ1-2,NA,TRBV25-1,CASSEGQGGRGYTF
TRBJ2-7,NA,TRBV4-2,CASSQAPAGLAGAPSGEQYF
TRBJ1-5,NA,TRBV19,CASSISDRAGSQPQHF
TRBJ1-5,NA,TRBV7-2,CASSLPNQPQHF
TRBJ1-3,NA,TRBV27,CASSLDGFSGNTIYF
TRBJ2-1,NA,TRBV6-5,CASNDGQGYNEQFF
TRBJ2-7,NA,TRBV15,CATSRQFSTPYEQYF
TRBJ1-5,NA,TRBV7-9,CASSLDGLPGPQHF
TRBJ2-2,NA,TRBV21-1,CASSKDSSGGANTGELFF
TRBJ1-2,NA,TRBV19,CASKDRGRDYTF
TRBJ1-3,NA,TRBV7-9,CASRLDNSGNTIYF
TRBJ2-5,NA,TRBV4-3,CASSRLGQRGTQYF
TRBJ1-5,NA,TRBV28,CASSFGGAGNQPQHF
TRBJ2-2,NA,TRBV28,CASRAHTQGARTGELFF
TRBJ2-5,NA,TRBV30,CAWRRGKEETQYF
TRBJ1-5,NA,TRBV27,CASSLGGQGTNQPQHF
TRBJ1-2,NA,TRBV28,CASSLGVDYGYTF
TRBJ2-1,NA,TRBV7-7,CASSPRLAGGDEQFF
TRBJ2-5,NA,TRBV29-1,CSATTGEETQYF
TRBJ2-7,NA,TRBV6-6,CASSSPGQGLPEQYF
TRBJ2-4,NA,TRBV5-6,CASSLKVSGIQYF
TRBJ1-6,NA,TRBV28,CASSPPLGWSYNSPLHF
TRBJ2-1,few,TRBV19,CASSRAGTSGGPSSYNEQFF
TRBJ1-4,NA,TRBV28,CASSGQLWGEKLFF
TRBJ2-5,NA,TRBV7-3,CASSLNPPGTPGETQYF